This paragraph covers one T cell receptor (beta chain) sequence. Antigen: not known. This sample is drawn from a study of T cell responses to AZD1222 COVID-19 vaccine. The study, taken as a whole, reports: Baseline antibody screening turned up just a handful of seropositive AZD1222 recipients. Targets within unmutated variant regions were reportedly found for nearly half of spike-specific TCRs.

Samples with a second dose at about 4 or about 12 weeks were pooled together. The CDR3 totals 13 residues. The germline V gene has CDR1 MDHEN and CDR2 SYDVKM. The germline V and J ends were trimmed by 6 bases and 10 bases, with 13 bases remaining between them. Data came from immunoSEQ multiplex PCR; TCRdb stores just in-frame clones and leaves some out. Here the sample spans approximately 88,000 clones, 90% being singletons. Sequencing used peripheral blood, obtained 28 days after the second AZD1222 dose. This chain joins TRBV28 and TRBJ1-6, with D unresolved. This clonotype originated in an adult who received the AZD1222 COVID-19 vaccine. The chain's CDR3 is CASSSPSESPLHF. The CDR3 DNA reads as TGTGCCAGCAGCTCCCCCTCCGAATCACCCCTCCACTTT. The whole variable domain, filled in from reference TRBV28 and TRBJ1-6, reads DVKVTQSSRYLVKRTGEKVFLECVQDMDHENMFWYRQDPGLGLRLIYFSYDVKMKEKGDIPEGYSVSREKKERFSLILESASTNQTSMYLCASSSPSESPLHFGNGTRLTVT.